The next 6 T cell receptor beta chains were all read from a single sample in a study of identifying expanded T cells in peripheral blood (dated by TCRdb to the late 2010s). The receptor library was made with the immunoSEQ multiplex PCR assay. TCRdb holds this immuneACCESS table with in-frame rearrangements only. Some clones are missing; in checked studies, unresolved V genes explain under half, and the rest has no known cause. The sample table contains 70,000 to 100,000 clones; only one count was recorded for around 85% of them. The ten largest clones represent around 6% of the sample. The sequenced material came from blood. The receptors were sampled from a person between 18 and 70 years old in good health.

The chain has TRBV19 and TRBJ1-2; D perhaps matches TRBD1 (6 bases). The length of the CDR3 is 15 residues. Germline CDR1 LNHDA, CDR2 SQIVND (reference sequence). V dropped 7 bases and J dropped 7 bases, with 22 bases sitting between them. The CDR3 DNA reads TGTGCCAGTACCCCGGGGGGCAGGGGCGTTGGTGGCTACACCTTC. This translates into CASTPGGRGVGGYTF.

The chain joins TRBV7-9 to TRBJ1-2, with D tentatively TRBD1 (5 bases). This CDR3 is 13 amino acids long. The germline CDR1 and CDR2 sequences are SEHNR and FQNEAQ (reference sequence). V was shortened by 11 bases and J by 6 bases, with 19 bases between the two germline ends. CDR3 nucleotides: TGTGCCGGGGCTGATCCGGGGAAAGATGGCTACACCTTC. Translated, it gives CAGADPGKDGYTF.

The rearrangement links TRBV7-8 to TRBJ1-6; D not resolved. The CDR3 runs 16 residues. Germline loops: CDR1 SGHVS, CDR2 FQNEAQ. V lost 4 bases, J lost 6 bases, and 16 bases lay in between. CDR3 nucleotides: TGTGCCAGCAGCTATTGGAGCCTTCCGGCTAATTCACCCCTCCACTTT. This gives the protein CASSYWSLPANSPLHF.

The chain combines TRBV7-6 with TRBJ2-7; possibly TRBD1 for D (6 bases). This CDR3 contains 15 residues. V was cut by 1 base and J by 2 bases, with 12 bases left in between. Germline V lookup: CDR1 SGHVS, CDR2 FNYEAQ. The CDR3 DNA follows: TGTGCCAGCAGCTTAGGCCCAGGGGTCCCCTACGAGCAGTACTTC. Translation gives CASSLGPGVPYEQYF.

V and J are TRBV19 and TRBJ2-2; TRBD2 is a possible D gene (7 bases). The CDR3 loop spans 15 amino acids. With 6 bases removed from V and 5 bases from J, the gap between germline ends came to 16 bases. The germline V gene has CDR1 LNHDA and CDR2 SQIVND (reference sequence). CDR3 loop: CASSSRGAFTGELFF. The CDR3 nucleotides are TGTGCCAGTAGCTCCCGGGGGGCGTTTACCGGGGAGCTGTTTTTT.

The chain carries TRBV30 and TRBJ1-2, with D possibly TRBD1 on 6 matching bases. The CDR3 runs 11 residues. Trimming stripped 4 bases from V and 8 bases from J, with 11 bases between. Per the germline V gene, CDR1 is GTSNPN and CDR2 is SVGIG (reference sequence). The CDR3 region has the DNA TGTGCCTGGACGGGGGCGGGGGGCTACACCTTC. Amino acid sequence: CAWTGAGGYTF.